The following is a T cell receptor (beta chain) sequence with its context. No antigen is known for it. This record comes from a study of cytomegalovirus exposure and HLA in healthy donors. It was with 60 Vbeta and 13 Jbeta primers that the PCR ran. The data were produced by immunoSEQ multiplex PCR, yet TCRdb's version contains in-frame clones alone and is incomplete. The table records 65,000 to 100,000 clones, roughly three quarters of them present only once. Study-level results: A later analysis linked a missense DCLRE1C variant to TCR beta V- and J-gene trimming.

The receptor was isolated from a man in his forties or fifties in good health and CMV-seronegative. Sequences were obtained from PBMCs.

The CDR3 here is CASSLGTANSPLHF. CDR3 nucleotide sequence: TGTGCCAGCAGCTTAGGGACAGCGAATTCACCCCTCCACTTT. V is TRBV7-3 and J is TRBJ1-6; 7 nucleotides agree with TRBD1. Unmatched junction bases numbered 2, after V lost 2 bases and J lost 7 bases. Per the germline V gene, CDR1 is SGHTA and CDR2 is FQGTGA. The CDR3 spans 14 residues.